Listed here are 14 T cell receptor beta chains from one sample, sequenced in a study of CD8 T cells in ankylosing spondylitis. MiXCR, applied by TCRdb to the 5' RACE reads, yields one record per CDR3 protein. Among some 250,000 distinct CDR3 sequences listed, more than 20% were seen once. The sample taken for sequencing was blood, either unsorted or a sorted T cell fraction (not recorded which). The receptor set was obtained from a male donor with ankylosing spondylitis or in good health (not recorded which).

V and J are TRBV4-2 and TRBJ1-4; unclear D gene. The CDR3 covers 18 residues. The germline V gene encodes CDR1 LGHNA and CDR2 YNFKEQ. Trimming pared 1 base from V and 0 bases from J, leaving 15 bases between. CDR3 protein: CASSQGPGLGPTNEKLFF. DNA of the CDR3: TGTGCCAGCAGCCAAGGCCCCGGTTTGGGCCCAACTAATGAAAAACTGTTTTTT.

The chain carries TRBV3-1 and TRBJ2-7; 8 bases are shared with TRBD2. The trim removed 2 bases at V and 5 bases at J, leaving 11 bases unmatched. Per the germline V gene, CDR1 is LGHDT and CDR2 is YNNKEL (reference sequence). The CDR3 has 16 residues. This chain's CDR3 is CASSQQPGLGGHEQYF. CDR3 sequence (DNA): TGTGCCAGCAGCCAACAGCCGGGACTAGGAGGCCACGAGCAGTACTTC.

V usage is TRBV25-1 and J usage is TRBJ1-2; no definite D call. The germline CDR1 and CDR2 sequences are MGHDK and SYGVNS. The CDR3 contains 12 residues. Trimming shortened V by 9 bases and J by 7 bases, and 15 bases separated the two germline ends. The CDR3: CASEGTRGGYTF. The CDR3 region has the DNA TGTGCCAGTGAGGGAACACGAGGTGGCTACACCTTC.

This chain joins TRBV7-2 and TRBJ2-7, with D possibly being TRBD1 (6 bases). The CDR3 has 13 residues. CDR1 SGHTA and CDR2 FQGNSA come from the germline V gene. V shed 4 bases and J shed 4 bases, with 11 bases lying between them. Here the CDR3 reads CASSSDRYYEQYF. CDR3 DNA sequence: TGTGCCAGCAGCTCTGACAGGTATTACGAGCAGTACTTC.

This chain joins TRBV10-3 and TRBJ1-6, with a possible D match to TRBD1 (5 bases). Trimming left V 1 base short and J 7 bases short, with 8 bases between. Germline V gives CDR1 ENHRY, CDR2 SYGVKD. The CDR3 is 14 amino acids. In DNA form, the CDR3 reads TGTGCCATCAGTGAGTGGGCAGGGAATTCACCCCTCCACTTT. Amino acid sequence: CAISEWAGNSPLHF.

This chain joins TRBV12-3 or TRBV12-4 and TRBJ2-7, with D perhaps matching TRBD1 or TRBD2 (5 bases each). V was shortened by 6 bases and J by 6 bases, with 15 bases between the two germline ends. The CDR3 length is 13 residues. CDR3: CASRGPRLGEQYF. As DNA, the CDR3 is TGTGCCAGCAGGGGACCCCGGCTAGGCGAGCAGTACTTC.

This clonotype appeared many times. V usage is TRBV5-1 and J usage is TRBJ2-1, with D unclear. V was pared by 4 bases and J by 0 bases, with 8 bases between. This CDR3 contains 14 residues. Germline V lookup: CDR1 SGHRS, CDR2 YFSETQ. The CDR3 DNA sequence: TGCGCCAGCAGCCCGCCGAGCTCCTACAATGAGCAGTTCTTC. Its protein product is CASSPPSSYNEQFF.

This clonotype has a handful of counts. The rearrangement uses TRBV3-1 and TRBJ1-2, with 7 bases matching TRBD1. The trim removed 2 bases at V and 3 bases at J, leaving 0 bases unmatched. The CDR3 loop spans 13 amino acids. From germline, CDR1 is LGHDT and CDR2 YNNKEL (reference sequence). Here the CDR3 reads CASSQQGDYGYTF. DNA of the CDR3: TGTGCCAGCAGCCAACAGGGGGACTATGGCTACACCTTC.

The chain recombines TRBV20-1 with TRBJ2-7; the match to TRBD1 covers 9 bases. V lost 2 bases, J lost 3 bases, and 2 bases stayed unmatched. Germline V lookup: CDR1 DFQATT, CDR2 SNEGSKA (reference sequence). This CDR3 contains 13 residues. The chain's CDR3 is CSARRQGGYEQYF. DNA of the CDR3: TGCAGTGCTAGACGACAGGGGGGCTACGAGCAGTACTTC.

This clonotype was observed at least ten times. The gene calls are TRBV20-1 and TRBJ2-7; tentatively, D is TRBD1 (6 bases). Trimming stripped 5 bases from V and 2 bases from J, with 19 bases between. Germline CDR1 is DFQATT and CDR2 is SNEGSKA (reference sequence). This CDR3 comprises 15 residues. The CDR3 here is CSAYASGTPTYEQYF. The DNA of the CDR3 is TGCAGTGCTTACGCCTCGGGGACACCAACCTACGAGCAGTACTTC.

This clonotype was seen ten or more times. CDR3 sequence: CSGTSSPGDTDTQYF. The CDR3 DNA reads TGCAGCGGCACCTCTAGTCCCGGGGACACAGATACGCAGTATTTT. The chain is built from TRBV29-1 and TRBJ2-3; D might be TRBD2 (5 bases). The CDR3 is made up of 15 amino acids. V shed 7 bases and J shed 2 bases, with 19 bases lying between them. Germline loops: CDR1 SQVTM, CDR2 ANQGSEA.

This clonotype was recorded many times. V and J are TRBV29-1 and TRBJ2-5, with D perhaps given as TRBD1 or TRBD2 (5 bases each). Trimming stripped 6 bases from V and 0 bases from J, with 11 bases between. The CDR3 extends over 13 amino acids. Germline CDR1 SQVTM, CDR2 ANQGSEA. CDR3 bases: TGCAGCGTCCTCGGGACCGACCAAGAGACCCAGTACTTC. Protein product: CSVLGTDQETQYF. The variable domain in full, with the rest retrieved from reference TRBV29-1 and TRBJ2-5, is SAVISQKPSRDICQRGTSLTIQCQVDSQVTMMFWYRQQPGQSLTLIATANQGSEATYESGFVIDKFPISRPNLTFSTLTVSNMSPEDSSIYLCSVLGTDQETQYFGPGTRLLVL.

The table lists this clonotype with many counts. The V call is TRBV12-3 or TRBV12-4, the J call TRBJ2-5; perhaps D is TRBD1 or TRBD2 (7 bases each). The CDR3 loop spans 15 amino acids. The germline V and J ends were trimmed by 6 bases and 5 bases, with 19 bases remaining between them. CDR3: CASRARGGTQETQYF. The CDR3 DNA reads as TGTGCCAGCAGAGCCAGGGGGGGGACCCAGGAGACCCAGTACTTC.

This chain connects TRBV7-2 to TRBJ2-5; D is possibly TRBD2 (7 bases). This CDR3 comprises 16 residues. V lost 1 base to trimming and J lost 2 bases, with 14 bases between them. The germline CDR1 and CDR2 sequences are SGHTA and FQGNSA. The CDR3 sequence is CASSLGGGGKQETQYF. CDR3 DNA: TGTGCCAGCAGCTTAGGAGGCGGGGGCAAACAAGAGACCCAGTACTTC.